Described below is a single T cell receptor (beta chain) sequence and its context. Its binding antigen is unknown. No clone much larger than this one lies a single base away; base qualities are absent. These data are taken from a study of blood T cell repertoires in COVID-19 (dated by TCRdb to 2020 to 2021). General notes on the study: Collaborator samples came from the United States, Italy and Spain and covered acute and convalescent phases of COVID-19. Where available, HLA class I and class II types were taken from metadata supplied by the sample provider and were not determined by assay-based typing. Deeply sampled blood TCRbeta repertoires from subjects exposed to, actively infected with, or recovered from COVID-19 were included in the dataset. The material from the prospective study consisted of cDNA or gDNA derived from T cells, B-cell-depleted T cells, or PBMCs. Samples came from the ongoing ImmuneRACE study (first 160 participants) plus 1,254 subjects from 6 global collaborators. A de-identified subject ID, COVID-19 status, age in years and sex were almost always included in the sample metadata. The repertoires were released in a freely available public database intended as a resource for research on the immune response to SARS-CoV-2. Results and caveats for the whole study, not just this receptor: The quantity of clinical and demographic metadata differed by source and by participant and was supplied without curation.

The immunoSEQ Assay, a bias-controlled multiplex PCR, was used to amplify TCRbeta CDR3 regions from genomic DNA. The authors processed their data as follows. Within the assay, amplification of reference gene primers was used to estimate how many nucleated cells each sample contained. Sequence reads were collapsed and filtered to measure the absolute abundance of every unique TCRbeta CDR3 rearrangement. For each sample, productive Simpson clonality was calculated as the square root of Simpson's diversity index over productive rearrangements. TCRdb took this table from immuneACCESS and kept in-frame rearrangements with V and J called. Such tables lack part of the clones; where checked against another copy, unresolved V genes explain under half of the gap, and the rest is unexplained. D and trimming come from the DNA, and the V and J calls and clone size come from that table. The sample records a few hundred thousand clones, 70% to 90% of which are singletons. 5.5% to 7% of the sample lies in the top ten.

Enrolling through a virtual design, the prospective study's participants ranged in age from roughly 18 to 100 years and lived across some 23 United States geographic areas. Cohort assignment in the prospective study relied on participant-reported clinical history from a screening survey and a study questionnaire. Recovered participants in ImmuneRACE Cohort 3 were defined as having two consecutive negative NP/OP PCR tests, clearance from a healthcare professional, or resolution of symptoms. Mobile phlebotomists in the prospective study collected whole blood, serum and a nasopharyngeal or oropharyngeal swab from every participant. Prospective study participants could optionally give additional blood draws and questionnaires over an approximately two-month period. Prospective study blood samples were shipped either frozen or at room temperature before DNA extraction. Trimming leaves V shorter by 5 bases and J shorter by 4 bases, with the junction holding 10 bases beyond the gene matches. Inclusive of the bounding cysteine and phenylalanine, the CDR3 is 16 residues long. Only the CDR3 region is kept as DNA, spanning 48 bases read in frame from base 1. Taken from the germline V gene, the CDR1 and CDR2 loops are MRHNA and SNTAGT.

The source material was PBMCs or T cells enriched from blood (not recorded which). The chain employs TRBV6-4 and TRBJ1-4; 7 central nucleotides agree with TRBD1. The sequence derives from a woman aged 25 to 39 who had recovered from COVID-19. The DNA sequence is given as TGTGCCAGCAGTATACAGGGGCCAGCGGGTAATGAAAAACTGTTTTTT. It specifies CASSIQGPAGNEKLFF.